The present TCR beta chain was sequenced within a study of beta chain features in type 1 diabetes. Study-wide context: The number of sorted cells examined across all samples was some 99,000,000. Study-wide findings and caveats: PCR might pick shorter templates more often, in the same way for patients and controls. Shorter TCRB CDR3s, moderately but significantly so, marked every one of the four CD4+ subsets in Type 1 diabetes patients.

This clone was picked up a small number of times. Its specificity is unknown. The study reverse transcribed the entire isolated RNA, so it sequenced expressed TCRB transcripts. Assay: immunoSEQ multiplex PCR; the TCRdb copy retains only in-frame clones and omits some. This table holds approximately 280,000 clones, approximately 16% found once. The CDR3 loop spans 14 amino acids. CDR1 and CDR2 from the germline V gene are SGHRS and YFSETQ. Deletions cut 0 bases from V and 5 bases from J, with 11 bases between. The chain combines TRBV5-1 with TRBJ2-5; weak D call: TRBD2 (5 bases). This clonotype was sampled from a man between 18 and 29 years old with type 1 diabetes. Sequencing was done on a sample of naive CD4+ T cells from blood. This CDR3 reads CASSLDGIHETQYF. The CDR3 DNA follows: TGCGCCAGCAGCTTGGACGGGATCCATGAGACCCAGTACTTC. Together with reference TRBV5-1 and TRBJ2-5, the CDR3 gives the full variable domain: KAGVTQTPRYLIKTRGQQVTLSCSPISGHRSVSWYQQTPGQGLQFLFEYFSETQRNKGNFPGRFSGRQFSNSRSEMNVSTLELGDSALYLCASSLDGIHETQYFGPGTRLLVL.